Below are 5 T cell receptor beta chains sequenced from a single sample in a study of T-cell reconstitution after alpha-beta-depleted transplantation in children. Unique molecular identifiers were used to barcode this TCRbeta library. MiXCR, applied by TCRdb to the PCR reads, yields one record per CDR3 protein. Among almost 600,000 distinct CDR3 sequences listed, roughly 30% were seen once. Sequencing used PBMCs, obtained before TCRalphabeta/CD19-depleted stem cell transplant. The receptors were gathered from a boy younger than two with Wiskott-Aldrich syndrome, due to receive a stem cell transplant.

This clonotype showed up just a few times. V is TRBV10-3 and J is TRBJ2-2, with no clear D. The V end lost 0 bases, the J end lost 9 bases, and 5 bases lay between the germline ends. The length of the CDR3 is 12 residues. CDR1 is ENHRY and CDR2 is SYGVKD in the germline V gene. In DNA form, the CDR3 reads TGTGCCATCAGTGAGTCAATGAGGGAGCTGTTTTTT. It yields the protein CAISESMRELFF.

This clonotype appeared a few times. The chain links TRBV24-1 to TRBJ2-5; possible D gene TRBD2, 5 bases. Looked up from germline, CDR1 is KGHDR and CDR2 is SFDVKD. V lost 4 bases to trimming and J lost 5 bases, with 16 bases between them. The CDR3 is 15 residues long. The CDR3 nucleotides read TGTGCCACCAGTGAGGGGAGTCAGCCGCGGGAGACCCAGTACTTC. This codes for CATSEGSQPRETQYF.

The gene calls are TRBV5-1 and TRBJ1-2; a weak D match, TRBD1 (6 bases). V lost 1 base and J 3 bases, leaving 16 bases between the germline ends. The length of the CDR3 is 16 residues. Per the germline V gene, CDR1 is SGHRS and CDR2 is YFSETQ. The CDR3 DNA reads TGCGCCAGCAGCTTGAGGCCGGGGGGCATGGACTATGGCTACACCTTC. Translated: CASSLRPGGMDYGYTF.

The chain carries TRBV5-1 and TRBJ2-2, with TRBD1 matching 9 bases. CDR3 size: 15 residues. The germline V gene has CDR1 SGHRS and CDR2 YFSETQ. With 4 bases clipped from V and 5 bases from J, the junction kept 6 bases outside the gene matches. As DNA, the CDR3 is TGCGCCAGCAGCCGGGACAGGGATGGGACCGGGGAGCTGTTTTTT. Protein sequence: CASSRDRDGTGELFF. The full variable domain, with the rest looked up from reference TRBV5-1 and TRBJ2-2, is KAGVTQTPRYLIKTRGQQVTLSCSPISGHRSVSWYQQTPGQGLQFLFEYFSETQRNKGNFPGRFSGRQFSNSRSEMNVSTLELGDSALYLCASSRDRDGTGELFFGEGSRLTVL.

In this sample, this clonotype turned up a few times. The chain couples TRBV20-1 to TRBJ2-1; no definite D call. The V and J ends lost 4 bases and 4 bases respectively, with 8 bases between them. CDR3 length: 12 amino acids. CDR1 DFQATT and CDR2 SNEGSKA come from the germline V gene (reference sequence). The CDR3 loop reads CSANVGYNEQFF. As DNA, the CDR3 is TGCAGTGCTAATGTGGGGTACAATGAGCAGTTCTTC.